These 25 T cell receptor beta chains came from one sample sequenced in a study of control samples from healthy donors and cancer patients. Clones were read by immunoSEQ multiplex PCR, and TCRdb kept only the in-frame ones, dropping some. The sample carries about 250,000 clones, more than 65% recorded once. The source material was PBMCs. These receptor sequences come from a woman aged 60-70 years with lung cancer.

A word on this clone: A clone one base away is much larger, so this may be a read error. Other nucleotide sequences from this sample produce the same CDR3. The chain's CDR3 is CASSLGGDQPQHF. DNA for the CDR3: TGTGCCAGCAGCTTAGGGGGGGATCAGCCCCAGCATTTT. The J gene is TRBJ1-5, the V gene TRBV7-9; maybe TRBD1 (5 bases). Trimming pared 1 base from V and 5 bases from J, leaving 6 bases between. CDR1 is SEHNR, CDR2 FQNEAQ, per germline (reference sequence). CDR3 size: 13 residues. The full variable domain, its missing parts supplied by reference TRBV7-9 and TRBJ1-5, is DTGVSQNPRHKITKRGQNVTFRCDPISEHNRLYWYRQTLGQGPEFLTYFQNEAQLEKSRLLSDRFSAERPKGSFSTLEIQRTEQGDSAMYLCASSLGGDQPQHFGDGTRLSIL.

This clone occurred a few times. The rearrangement links TRBV5-1 to TRBJ1-5; 10 nucleotides line up with TRBD1. The germline gives CDR1 SGHRS, CDR2 YFSETQ. The CDR3 has 15 residues. The V gene end was trimmed by 4 bases and the J gene end by 2 bases; junction bases not matched to a gene: 3. CDR3 sequence (DNA): TGCGCCAGCAGCGAAGGGACAGGGGGCAATCAGCCCCAGCATTTT. The encoded protein is CASSEGTGGNQPQHF.

This chain joins TRBV3-1 (or the pseudogene TRBV3-2) and TRBJ1-5, with unresolved D. Germline V gene sequence: CDR1 LGHDT, CDR2 YNNKEL (reference sequence). This CDR3 has 14 residues. Trimming took 4 bases from V and 6 from J, leaving 13 bases between them. The CDR3 DNA follows: TGTGCCAGCAGCCCCACTCGTACCAGTCAGCCCCAGCATTTT. This gives the protein CASSPTRTSQPQHF.

The J gene is TRBJ1-1, the V gene TRBV7-9, with TRBD1 matching over 10 bases. CDR1 SEHNR and CDR2 FQNEAQ come from the germline V gene (reference sequence). The CDR3 totals 14 residues. Trimming removed 6 bases from V and 4 bases from J; junction bases left unmatched: 5. The CDR3 is CASSRGQGSTEAFF. The CDR3 DNA reads as TGTGCCAGCAGTAGGGGACAGGGGAGCACTGAAGCTTTCTTT.

This clone has just one count. J is TRBJ1-5 and V is TRBV5-1; D remains ambiguous. Trimming pared 1 base from V and 4 bases from J, leaving 12 bases between. The CDR3 is 15 amino acids. Per germline, CDR1 SGHRS and CDR2 YFSETQ. This chain's CDR3 is CASSLRGASNQPQHF. The CDR3 DNA sequence: TGCGCCAGCAGCTTGAGAGGAGCCAGTAATCAGCCCCAGCATTTT.

The chain carries TRBV3-1 (or the pseudogene TRBV3-2) and TRBJ2-2, with D maybe TRBD1 (6 bases). Trimming removed 4 bases at V and 7 bases at J, with 13 bases between. Germline V gene data show CDR1 as LGHDT and CDR2 as YNNKEL (reference sequence). The CDR3 is 14 amino acids. The chain's CDR3 is CASSPGTLLGELFF. The CDR3 nucleotides read TGTGCCAGCAGCCCGGGGACACTTCTCGGGGAGCTGTTTTTT.

This rearrangement joins TRBV10-1 to TRBJ2-3; no firm D call. Per the germline V gene, CDR1 is WNHNN and CDR2 is SYGVQD (reference sequence). The V end was cut by 2 bases, the J end by 3 bases, with 9 bases between. The length of the CDR3 is 14 residues. The chain's CDR3 is CASSELGKTDTQYF. CDR3 coding DNA: TGCGCCAGCAGTGAGCTGGGGAAGACAGATACGCAGTATTTT.

The chain has TRBV14 and TRBJ1-2, with a weak D call TRBD1 (6 bases). The CDR3 contains 14 residues. V dropped 4 bases and J dropped 4 bases, with 13 bases sitting between them. CDR1 and CDR2 (germline): SGHDN, FVKESK. CDR3 amino acids: CASSLLQGTYGYTF. DNA for the CDR3: TGTGCCAGCAGCCTGTTACAGGGTACCTATGGCTACACCTTC.

The DNA of the CDR3 is TGTGCCAGCAGCTTAGGGCAGGGCCCGCGGTCACCCCTCCACTTT. Its protein product is CASSLGQGPRSPLHF. The V and J genes are TRBV11-2 and TRBJ1-6, with a tentative D call TRBD1 (5 bases). The germline gives CDR1 SGHAT, CDR2 FQNNGV. The CDR3 loop spans 15 amino acids. V lost 1 base and J lost 10, with 14 bases in between.

This sequence joins TRBV7-2 and TRBJ1-5; D perhaps matches TRBD1 (6 bases). The CDR3 is 14 residues long. Germline loops: CDR1 SGHTA, CDR2 FQGNSA. The germline V and J ends were trimmed by 6 bases and 3 bases, with 12 bases remaining between them. CDR3 loop: CASRDTGINQPQHF. DNA for the CDR3: TGTGCCAGCAGGGATACAGGGATCAATCAGCCCCAGCATTTT. Together with reference TRBV7-2 and TRBJ1-5, the CDR3 gives the full variable domain: GAGVSQSPSNKVTEKGKDVELRCDPISGHTALYWYRQSLGQGLEFLIYFQGNSAPDKSGLPSDRFSAERTGGSVSTLTIQRTQQEDSAVYLCASRDTGINQPQHFGDGTRLSIL.

The V gene is TRBV15, the J gene TRBJ1-2, with TRBD1 as a possible D gene (5 bases). This CDR3 is built from 16 residues. Per the germline V gene, CDR1 is LNHNV and CDR2 is YYDKDF (reference sequence). With 4 bases removed from V and 5 bases from J, the gap between germline ends came to 20 bases. CDR3 region: CATSTGGTDTSYGYTF. The CDR3 nucleotides read TGTGCCACCAGCACCGGGGGGACGGATACAAGTTATGGCTACACCTTC.

This chain connects TRBV9 to TRBJ1-4; tentatively, D is TRBD1 (5 bases). In germline, CDR1 is SGDLS, CDR2 YYNGEE. The ends were cut back, 5 bases at V and 3 bases at J, with 14 bases in the middle. The CDR3 covers 15 residues. The CDR3 DNA sequence: TGTGCCAGCAGTGCAACTGGGGCGGCTAATGAAAAACTGTTTTTT. Translating gives CASSATGAANEKLFF.

The rearrangement links TRBV6-5 to TRBJ2-5; D gene unclear. V lost 6 bases, J lost 3 bases, and 14 bases lay in between. This CDR3 region has 14 residues. Germline CDR1 reads MNHEY; CDR2 reads SVGAGI. The CDR3 loop is CASRRRRAEETQYF. DNA for the CDR3: TGTGCCAGCAGACGCCGACGGGCTGAAGAGACCCAGTACTTC.

The chain uses TRBV11-2 and TRBJ2-3; maybe TRBD1 (5 bases). V lost 6 bases and J lost 4, with 8 bases in between. CDR1 is SGHAT, CDR2 FQNNGV, per germline. CDR3 size: 12 residues. CDR3 protein: CASRGAADTQYF. Here the CDR3 DNA reads TGTGCCAGCAGAGGGGCCGCAGATACGCAGTATTTT.

The chain links TRBV4-1 to TRBJ2-7; D gene unclear. CDR1 is MGHRA and CDR2 is YSYEKL in the germline V gene. The CDR3 runs 14 residues. Trimming cost V 3 bases and J 2 bases, with 11 bases left between them. Written as DNA, the CDR3 is TGCGCCAGCAGCCAGACCCGGGTTCCCTACGAGCAGTACTTC. Translating gives CASSQTRVPYEQYF.

The chain links TRBV5-5 to TRBJ1-4, with D maybe TRBD1 (6 bases). This CDR3 is built from 17 residues. Germline CDR1 reads SGHKS; CDR2 reads YYEKEE (reference sequence). V was trimmed by 4 bases and J by 3 bases, leaving 19 bases between them. DNA of the CDR3: TGTGCCAGCAGCACATTATGGGGGGCGCAGGCTAATGAAAAACTGTTTTTT. Translated, it gives CASSTLWGAQANEKLFF.

The genes are TRBV28 and TRBJ2-7; possibly TRBD1 for D (5 bases). The germline gives CDR1 MDHEN, CDR2 SYDVKM. Trimming removed 3 bases from V and 2 bases from J, with 11 bases in between. The CDR3 has 14 residues. CDR3 sequence reads: CASSLGQPPYEQYF. The CDR3 DNA sequence: TGTGCCAGCAGTTTGGGGCAACCCCCCTACGAGCAGTACTTC.

The V call is TRBV28, the J call TRBJ1-3; 7 nucleotides align to TRBD1. Germline V gene sequence: CDR1 MDHEN, CDR2 SYDVKM. Trimming took 7 bases from V and 8 from J; bases not matched to a gene: 8. This CDR3 has 13 residues. The DNA for the CDR3 is TGTGCCAGCACCCTGGACAGGTTTGACACCATATATTTT. It yields the protein CASTLDRFDTIYF.

This chain links TRBV7-9 with TRBJ2-7; TRBD1 might be the D (6 bases). The germline V gene encodes CDR1 SEHNR and CDR2 FQNEAQ (reference sequence). The CDR3 extends over 14 amino acids. V was trimmed by 4 bases and J by 3 bases, leaving 13 bases between them. CDR3 DNA sequence: TGTGCCAGCAGCTCCCTCACAGGGAGCTACGAGCAGTACTTC. Its translation: CASSSLTGSYEQYF.

The chain couples TRBV5-1 to TRBJ2-2; 7 bases align to TRBD1. The V gene's germline CDR1 is SGHRS and CDR2 YFSETQ. This CDR3 spans 15 amino acids. V lost 4 bases, J lost 4 bases, and 7 bases stayed unmatched. The CDR3 reads CASSVRQGSTGELFF. DNA for the CDR3: TGCGCCAGCAGCGTTAGACAGGGTAGCACCGGGGAGCTGTTTTTT.

The rearrangement links TRBV5-1 to TRBJ2-1; D may be TRBD1 (5 bases). V lost 4 bases and J 7 bases, leaving 9 bases between the germline ends. The germline gives CDR1 SGHRS, CDR2 YFSETQ. The CDR3 totals 12 residues. CDR3 in DNA: TGCGCCAGCAGCGCTCAGGGTAATGAGCAGTTCTTC. It encodes CASSAQGNEQFF.

The chain couples TRBV29-1 to TRBJ1-1; tentatively, D is TRBD1 (6 bases). Germline V gene data show CDR1 as SQVTM and CDR2 as ANQGSEA. Trimming took 6 bases from V and 2 from J, leaving 13 bases between them. The CDR3 is made up of 13 amino acids. CDR3 coding DNA: TGCAGCGTGTCAACAGGGTCTAACACTGAAGCTTTCTTT. The encoded protein is CSVSTGSNTEAFF. Drawing the rest from reference TRBV29-1 and TRBJ1-1, the complete variable domain is SAVISQKPSRDICQRGTSLTIQCQVDSQVTMMFWYRQQPGQSLTLIATANQGSEATYESGFVIDKFPISRPNLTFSTLTVSNMSPEDSSIYLCSVSTGSNTEAFFGQGTRLTVV.

V is TRBV9 and J is TRBJ2-2; no firm D call. Per germline, CDR1 SGDLS and CDR2 YYNGEE. Trimming stripped 4 bases from V and 4 bases from J, with 11 bases between. The length of the CDR3 is 14 residues. CDR3 sequence (DNA): TGTGCCAGCAGCATGAGCCACCTCACCGGGGAGCTGTTTTTT. It is translated as CASSMSHLTGELFF.

V usage is TRBV18 and J usage is TRBJ2-7; 7 nucleotides match TRBD1. The CDR3 length is 14 residues. V lost 3 bases, J lost 3 bases, and 5 bases stayed unmatched. Germline V gives CDR1 KGHSH, CDR2 LQKENI. The CDR3 bases are TGTGCCAGCTCACCGGTGGCAGGGGGCTACGAGCAGTACTTC. As protein: CASSPVAGGYEQYF.

The rearrangement links TRBV5-4 to TRBJ2-3; TRBD2 might be the D (5 bases). The germline V gene has CDR1 SGHNT and CDR2 YYREEE (reference sequence). The CDR3 has 16 residues. The V gene lost 4 bases and the J gene lost 1 base, with 16 bases spanning the gap. Here the CDR3 DNA reads TGTGCCAGCAGCCCTGGGAGAGGTGGAGGCACAGATACGCAGTATTTT. Residues: CASSPGRGGGTDTQYF.